The clone carrying this TCR beta chain was counted a few times. In TCRdb, the RT-PCR reads were re-called with MiXCR into one record per CDR3 protein. The table shows fewer than 800,000 distinct CDR3 sequences, with around 14% occurring only once. After removal of 5 bases from V and 1 base from J, the junction contained 9 bases not matched to a gene. Germline V gene lookup returns CDR1 KGHDR and CDR2 SFDVKD. CDR3 length: 16 residues. This chain uses TRBV24-1 with TRBJ2-7; 8 positions match TRBD1. What was sequenced was memory CD4+ T cells from blood. The TCR originated in a female donor in good health, serving as a healthy control. The CDR3, as DNA: TGTGCCACCAGTGCCCACGGACAGGGTGATTCCTACGAGCAGTACTTC. Its protein is CATSAHGQGDSYEQYF.